The clone carrying this T cell receptor (beta chain) came up a few times. These data belong to a study of blood T cell repertoires in COVID-19. This CDR3 spans 15 amino acids. Trimming stripped 9 bases from V and 2 bases from J, with 17 bases between. The germline V gene has CDR1 LNHDA and CDR2 SQIVND (reference sequence). Only in-frame clones appear in the TCRdb table, and some are missing; sequencing was by immunoSEQ multiplex PCR. Of tens of thousands of clones detected, roughly 76% appear once; the ten largest clones hold roughly 4.2%. The V gene is TRBV19, the J gene TRBJ1-5, with D possibly matching TRBD1 (5 bases). The TCR was taken from a woman between 50 and 59 years old with acute or convalescent COVID-19. Specimen: peripheral blood. CDR3 sequence reads: CASQSGAGGNQPQHF. DNA of the CDR3: TGTGCCAGCCAAAGCGGGGCGGGGGGCAATCAGCCCCAGCATTTT.